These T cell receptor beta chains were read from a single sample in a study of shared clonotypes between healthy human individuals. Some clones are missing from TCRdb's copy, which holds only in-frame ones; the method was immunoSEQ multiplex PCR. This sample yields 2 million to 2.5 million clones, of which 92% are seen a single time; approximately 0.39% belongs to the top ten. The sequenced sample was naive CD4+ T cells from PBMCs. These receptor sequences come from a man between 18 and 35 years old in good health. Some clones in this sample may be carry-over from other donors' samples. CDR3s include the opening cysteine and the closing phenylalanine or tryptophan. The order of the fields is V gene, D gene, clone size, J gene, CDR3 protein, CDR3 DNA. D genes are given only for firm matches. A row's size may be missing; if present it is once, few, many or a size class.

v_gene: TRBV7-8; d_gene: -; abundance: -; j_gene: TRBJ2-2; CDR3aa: CASREQGPGELFF; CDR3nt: TGTGCCAGCAGGGAGCAGGGACCCGGGGAGCTGTTTTTT
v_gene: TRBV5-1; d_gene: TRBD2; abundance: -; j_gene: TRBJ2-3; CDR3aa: CASVGAGGRTDTQYF; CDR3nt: TGCGCCAGCGTGGGAGCGGGAGGTCGCACAGATACGCAGTATTTT
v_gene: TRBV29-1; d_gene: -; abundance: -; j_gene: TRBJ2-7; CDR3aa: CSVLLRGAEQYF; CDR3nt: TGCAGCGTCTTACTCAGGGGCGCCGAGCAGTACTTC
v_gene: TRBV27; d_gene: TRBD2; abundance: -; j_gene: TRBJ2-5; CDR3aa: CASSFRLAGETQYF; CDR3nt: TGTGCCAGCAGTTTCCGGCTAGCGGGAGAGACCCAGTACTTC
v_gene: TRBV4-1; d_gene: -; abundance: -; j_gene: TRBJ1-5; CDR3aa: CASSQLPGGPQHF; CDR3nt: TGCGCCAGCAGCCAGCTCCCCGGGGGGCCCCAGCATTTT
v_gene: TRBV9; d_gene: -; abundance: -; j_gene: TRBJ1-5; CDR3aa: CASSGDSHSNQPQHF; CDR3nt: TGTGCCAGCAGCGGAGACAGCCATAGCAATCAGCCCCAGCATTTT
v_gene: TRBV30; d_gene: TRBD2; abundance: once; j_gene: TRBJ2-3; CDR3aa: CAVTPGRAVDTQYF; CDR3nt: TGTGCTGTTACCCCCGGGAGGGCCGTAGATACGCAGTATTTT
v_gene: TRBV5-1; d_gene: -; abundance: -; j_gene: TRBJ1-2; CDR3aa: CASSLAEGYGYTF; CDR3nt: TGCGCCAGCAGCTTGGCAGAGGGCTATGGCTACACCTTC
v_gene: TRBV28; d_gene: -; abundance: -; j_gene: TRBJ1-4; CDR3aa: CASSDPNEKLFF; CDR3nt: TGTGCCAGTTCAGATCCTAATGAAAAACTGTTTTTT
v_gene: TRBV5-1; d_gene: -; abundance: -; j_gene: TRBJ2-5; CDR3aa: CASSKGVQETQYF; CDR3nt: TGCGCCAGCAGCAAAGGGGTCCAAGAGACCCAGTACTTC
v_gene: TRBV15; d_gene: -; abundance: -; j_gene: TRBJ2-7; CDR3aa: CATSSGGDSYEQYF; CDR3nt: TGTGCCACCAGCAGCGGAGGGGACAGCTACGAGCAGTACTTC
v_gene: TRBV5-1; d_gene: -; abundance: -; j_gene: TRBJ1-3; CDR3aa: CASSQGTAGNTIYF; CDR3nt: TGCGCCAGCAGCCAAGGGACTGCTGGAAACACCATATATTTT
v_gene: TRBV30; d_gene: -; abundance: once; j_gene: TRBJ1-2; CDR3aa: CAWSANTGLGYTF; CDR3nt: TGTGCCTGGAGTGCAAATACAGGGCTTGGCTACACCTTC
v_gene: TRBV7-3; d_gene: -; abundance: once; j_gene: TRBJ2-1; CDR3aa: CASSLSSSLNEQFF; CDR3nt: TGTGCCAGCAGCTTAAGTAGTAGTCTGAATGAGCAGTTCTTC
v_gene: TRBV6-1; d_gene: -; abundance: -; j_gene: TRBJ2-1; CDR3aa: CASSERAGSYNEQFF; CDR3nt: TGTGCCAGCAGTGAAAGGGCGGGCTCCTACAATGAGCAGTTCTTC
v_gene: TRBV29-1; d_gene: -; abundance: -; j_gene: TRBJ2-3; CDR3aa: CSVVRRFSTDTQYF; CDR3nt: TGCAGCGTTGTTAGGCGTTTTAGCACAGATACGCAGTATTTT
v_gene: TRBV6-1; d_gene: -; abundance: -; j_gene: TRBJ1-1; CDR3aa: CASRRTDNTEAFF; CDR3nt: TGTGCCAGCAGGAGGACAGATAACACTGAAGCTTTCTTT
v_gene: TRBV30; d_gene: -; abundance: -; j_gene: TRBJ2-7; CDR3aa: CAWTLSRYEQYF; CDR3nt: TGTGCCTGGACCCTAAGTCGTTACGAGCAGTACTTC
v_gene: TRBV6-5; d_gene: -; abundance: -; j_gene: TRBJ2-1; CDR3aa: CASSYDWDKQFF; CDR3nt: TGTGCCAGCAGTTACGATTGGGACAAACAGTTCTTC
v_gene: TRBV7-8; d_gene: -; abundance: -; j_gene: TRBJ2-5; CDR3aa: CASSFVFGTQYF; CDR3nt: TGTGCCAGCAGCTTTGTGTTTGGGACCCAGTACTTC
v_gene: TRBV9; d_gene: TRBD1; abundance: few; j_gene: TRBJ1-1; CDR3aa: CASRKWTGNTEAFF; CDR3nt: TGTGCCAGCAGAAAGTGGACAGGGAACACTGAAGCTTTCTTT
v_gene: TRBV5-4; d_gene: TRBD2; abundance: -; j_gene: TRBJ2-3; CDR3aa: CASSGLAGTDTQYF; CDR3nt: TGTGCCAGCAGCGGACTAGCGGGGACAGATACGCAGTATTTT
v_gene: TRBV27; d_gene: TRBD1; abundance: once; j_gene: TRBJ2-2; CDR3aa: CASSTDRGRSGELFF; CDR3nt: TGTGCCAGCAGCACTGACAGGGGGCGTTCCGGGGAGCTGTTTTTT
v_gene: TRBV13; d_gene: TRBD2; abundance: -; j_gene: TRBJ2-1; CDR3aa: CASSPTSGNYNEQFF; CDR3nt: TGTGCCAGCAGCCCGACTAGCGGGAATTACAATGAGCAGTTCTTC
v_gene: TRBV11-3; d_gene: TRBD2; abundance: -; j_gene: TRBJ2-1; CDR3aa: CASSFGLAVVAYNEQFF; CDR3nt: TGTGCCAGCAGCTTCGGACTAGCAGTTGTGGCCTACAATGAGCAGTTCTTC
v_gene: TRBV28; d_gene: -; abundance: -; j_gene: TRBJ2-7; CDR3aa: CASSPIGRMIYEQYF; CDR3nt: TGTGCCAGCAGTCCGATCGGACGGATGATCTACGAGCAGTACTTC
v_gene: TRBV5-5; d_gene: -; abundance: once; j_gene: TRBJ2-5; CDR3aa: CASSPVGETQYF; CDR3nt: TGTGCCAGCAGCCCCGTGGGGGAGACCCAGTACTTC
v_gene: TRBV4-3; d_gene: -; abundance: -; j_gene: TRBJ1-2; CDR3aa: CASSQESGAFGYTF; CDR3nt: TGCGCCAGCAGCCAAGAGTCAGGGGCTTTTGGCTACACCTTC
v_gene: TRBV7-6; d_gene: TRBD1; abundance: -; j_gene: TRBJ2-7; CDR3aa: CASSSDRGPYEQYF; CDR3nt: TGTGCCAGCAGCTCGGACAGGGGCCCCTACGAGCAGTACTTC
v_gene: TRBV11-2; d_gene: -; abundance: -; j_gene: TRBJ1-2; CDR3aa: CASSARGGGYTF; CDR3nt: TGTGCCAGCAGTGCCCGAGGGGGTGGCTACACCTTC
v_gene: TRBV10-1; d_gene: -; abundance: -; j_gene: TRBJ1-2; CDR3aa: CASSESGHYGYTF; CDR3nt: TGCGCCAGCAGTGAGTCGGGGCACTATGGCTACACCTTC
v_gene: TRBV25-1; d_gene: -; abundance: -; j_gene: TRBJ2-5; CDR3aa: CASSGRGIGTQYF; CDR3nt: TGTGCCAGCAGTGGCCGGGGGATCGGGACCCAGTACTTC
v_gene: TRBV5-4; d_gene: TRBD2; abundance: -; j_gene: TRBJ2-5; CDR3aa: CASSSATSGQETQYF; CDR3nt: TGTGCCAGCAGCTCCGCGACTAGCGGGCAAGAGACCCAGTACTTC
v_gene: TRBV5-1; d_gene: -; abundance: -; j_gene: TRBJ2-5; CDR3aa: CASSLDTPETQYF; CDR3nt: TGCGCCAGCAGCTTGGACACCCCAGAGACCCAGTACTTC
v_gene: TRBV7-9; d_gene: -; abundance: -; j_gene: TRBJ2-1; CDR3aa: CASSFVDLYNEQFF; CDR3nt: TGTGCCAGCAGCTTCGTGGACCTATACAATGAGCAGTTCTTC
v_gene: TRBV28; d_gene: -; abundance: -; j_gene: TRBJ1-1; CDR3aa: CASSLWGRQNTEAFF; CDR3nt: TGTGCCAGCAGTTTATGGGGGCGGCAGAACACTGAAGCTTTCTTT
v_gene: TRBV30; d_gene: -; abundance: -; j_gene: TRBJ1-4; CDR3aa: CAWSVALPTGSVFF; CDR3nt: TGTGCCTGGAGTGTAGCCCTACCGACAGGTTCCGTTTTTTTT
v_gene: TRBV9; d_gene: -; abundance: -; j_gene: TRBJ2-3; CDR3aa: CASSVGLLARLTDTQYF; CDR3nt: TGTGCCAGCAGCGTAGGCCTCCTAGCGAGATTAACAGATACGCAGTATTTT
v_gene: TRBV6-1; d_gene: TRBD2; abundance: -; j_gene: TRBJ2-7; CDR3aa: CASSVLLAGVEQYF; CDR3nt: TGTGCCAGCAGTGTCCTCCTAGCGGGAGTCGAGCAGTACTTC
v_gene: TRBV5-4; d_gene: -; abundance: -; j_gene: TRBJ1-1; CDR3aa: CASSFTGRNTEAFF; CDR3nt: TGTGCCAGCAGTTTCACAGGGAGGAACACTGAAGCTTTCTTT
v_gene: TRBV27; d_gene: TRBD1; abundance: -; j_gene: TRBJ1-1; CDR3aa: CASTYTGGRLHTEAFF; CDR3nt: TGTGCCAGCACCTACACAGGGGGGCGGTTACACACTGAAGCTTTCTTT
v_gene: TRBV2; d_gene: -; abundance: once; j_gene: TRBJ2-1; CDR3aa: CASSSPQLNEQFF; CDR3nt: TGTGCCAGCAGTTCCCCTCAGTTGAATGAGCAGTTCTTC
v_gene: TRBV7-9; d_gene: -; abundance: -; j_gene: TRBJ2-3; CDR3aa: CASSFRTDTDTQYF; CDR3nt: TGTGCCAGCAGCTTTAGGACGGACACAGATACGCAGTATTTT
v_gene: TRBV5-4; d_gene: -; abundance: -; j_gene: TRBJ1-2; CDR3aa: CASSLGVRGEGSGYTF; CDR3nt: TGTGCCAGCAGCTTGGGCGTTCGGGGGGAAGGTAGCGGCTACACCTTC
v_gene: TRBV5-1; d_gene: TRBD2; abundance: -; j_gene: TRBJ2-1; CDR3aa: CASSLGGLAGAYNEQFF; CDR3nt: TGCGCCAGCAGCTTGGGGGGGCTAGCGGGAGCATACAATGAGCAGTTCTTC
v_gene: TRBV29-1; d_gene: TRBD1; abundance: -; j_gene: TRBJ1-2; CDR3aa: CSVAFVALGGGLSGYTF; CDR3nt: TGCAGCGTTGCTTTCGTCGCCCTGGGAGGGGGCCTTAGTGGCTACACCTTC
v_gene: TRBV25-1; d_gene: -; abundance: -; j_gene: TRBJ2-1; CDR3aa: CASSDQGLSYNEQFF; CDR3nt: TGTGCCAGCAGTGACCAGGGCCTCTCCTACAATGAGCAGTTCTTC
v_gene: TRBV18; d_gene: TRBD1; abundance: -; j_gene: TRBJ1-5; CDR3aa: CASSPRTGADQPQHF; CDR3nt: TGTGCCAGCTCACCCCGGACAGGGGCTGATCAGCCCCAGCATTTT